The 23 T cell receptor beta chains below were found in one sample sequenced in a study of blood T cell repertoires in COVID-19. Assay used: immunoSEQ multiplex PCR; TCRdb lists only in-frame clones, some missing. The data contain approximately 120,000 clones, approximately 85% of them singletons. Sequencing used peripheral blood. These receptors came from a woman older than 75 with COVID-19, enrolled during active disease.

This clone was counted a few times. The genes are TRBV12-3 or TRBV12-4 and TRBJ1-2, with 7 bases aligning to TRBD1. The CDR3 is 13 residues long. The junction had 3 bases not matched to a gene; V was cut back by 0 bases and J by 8 bases. CDR3 sequence reads: CASSLAGGGGYTF. CDR3 nucleotides: TGTGCCAGCAGTTTAGCAGGGGGCGGGGGCTACACCTTC.

The rearrangement links TRBV19 to TRBJ1-2; no clear D gene. The CDR3 contains 14 residues. In germline, CDR1 is LNHDA, CDR2 SQIVND (reference sequence). V shed 1 base and J shed 4 bases, with 10 bases lying between them. The CDR3 reads CASSIGEGIYGYTF. The CDR3 coding sequence is TGTGCCAGTAGTATAGGGGAGGGAATCTATGGCTACACCTTC.

Only one count was recorded for this clone. V is TRBV29-1 and J is TRBJ1-2, with D tentatively TRBD1 (6 bases). The V end lost 5 bases, the J end lost 7 bases, and 23 bases lay between the germline ends. The CDR3 is made up of 15 amino acids. The germline gives CDR1 SQVTM, CDR2 ANQGSEA. CDR3 sequence reads: CSVKRQATSGAGYTF. The DNA for the CDR3 is TGCAGCGTTAAACGACAGGCTACCTCAGGGGCTGGCTACACCTTC.

V usage is TRBV5-1 and J usage is TRBJ2-3; D not resolved. V gave up 2 bases and J gave up 3 bases, with 10 bases separating them. The CDR3 consists of 14 residues. Looked up from germline, CDR1 is SGHRS and CDR2 is YFSETQ. Here the CDR3 reads CASSLESSTDTQYF. The CDR3 DNA is TGCGCCAGCAGCTTAGAGAGCTCGACAGATACGCAGTATTTT.

There are a few counts of this clone. This chain links TRBV29-1 with TRBJ1-5, with D possibly TRBD1 on 6 matching bases. The CDR3 length is 15 residues. The germline gives CDR1 SQVTM, CDR2 ANQGSEA. V was shortened by 4 bases and J by 0 bases, with 13 bases between the two germline ends. The CDR3 DNA is TGCAGCGTTGTTTTGACAGGCTTTAGCAATCAGCCCCAGCATTTT. Translating gives CSVVLTGFSNQPQHF. Using reference TRBV29-1 and TRBJ1-5 for the parts outside the CDR3, the full variable domain is SAVISQKPSRDICQRGTSLTIQCQVDSQVTMMFWYRQQPGQSLTLIATANQGSEATYESGFVIDKFPISRPNLTFSTLTVSNMSPEDSSIYLCSVVLTGFSNQPQHFGDGTRLSIL.

The sample holds one count of this clone. The chain carries TRBV3-1 (or the pseudogene TRBV3-2) and TRBJ2-5; D perhaps matches TRBD2 (5 bases). CDR1 and CDR2 (germline): LGHDT, YNNKEL (reference sequence). The CDR3 contains 16 residues. V was clipped by 4 bases and J by 2 bases, with 17 bases between them. Here the CDR3 reads CASSLSRTSHQETQYF. The CDR3 DNA is TGTGCCAGCAGCCTGTCAAGGACTTCTCATCAAGAGACCCAGTACTTC.

This clone has just a few counts. J is TRBJ2-1 and V is TRBV6-4; 10 positions match TRBD2. From germline, CDR1 is MRHNA and CDR2 SNTAGT. The junction had 9 bases not matched to a gene; V was cut back by 7 bases and J by 9 bases. The CDR3 covers 14 residues. CDR3 in amino acids: CASKVTSGTSEQFF. The CDR3 DNA sequence: TGTGCCAGCAAGGTCACTAGCGGGACTAGTGAGCAGTTCTTC.

The J gene is TRBJ1-1, the V gene TRBV4-3, with a tentative D call TRBD1 (6 bases). CDR3 length: 15 amino acids. V lost 1 base and J lost 2, with 11 bases in between. CDR1 and CDR2 (germline): LGHNA, YSLEER. The CDR3 loop is CASSQGDTVNTEAFF. CDR3 nucleotide sequence: TGCGCCAGCAGCCAAGGGGACACCGTCAACACTGAAGCTTTCTTT.

This clone was seen only once. The J gene is TRBJ2-3, the V gene TRBV2; tentatively, D is TRBD2 (7 bases). Germline loops: CDR1 SNHLY, CDR2 FYNNEI. The CDR3 is made up of 16 amino acids. Deletions cut 6 bases from V and 3 bases from J, with 19 bases between. Here the CDR3 reads CASSKGGARRTDTQYF. The CDR3 coding sequence is TGTGCCAGCAGCAAAGGGGGGGCCAGAAGGACAGATACGCAGTATTTT.

The chain has TRBV19 and TRBJ2-2; TRBD2 agrees at 8 bases. This CDR3 has 15 residues. Germline CDR1 and CDR2: LNHDA and SQIVND (reference sequence). J was trimmed by 0 bases and V by 6 bases; bases with no gene match: 3. The CDR3 sequence is CASSPGLANTGELFF. The CDR3, as DNA: TGTGCCAGTAGCCCGGGACTAGCGAACACCGGGGAGCTGTTTTTT.

The V and J genes are TRBV9 and TRBJ2-1, with a possible D match to TRBD2 (6 bases). The CDR3 contains 15 residues. Deletions cut 3 bases from V and 4 bases from J, with 14 bases between. Looked up from germline, CDR1 is SGDLS and CDR2 is YYNGEE. The CDR3 DNA reads TGTGCCAGCAGCGCTAACGGGAGAGAGTACAATGAGCAGTTCTTC. Protein product: CASSANGREYNEQFF.

Only one count was recorded for this clone. This rearrangement joins TRBV19 to TRBJ1-2; 7 nucleotides line up with TRBD1. CDR3 length equals 14 residues. Germline V gene lookup returns CDR1 LNHDA and CDR2 SQIVND (reference sequence). Losses at the gene ends were 6 bases for V and 5 bases for J; bases not matched to a gene: 9. The CDR3 sequence: CASSAAGGSYGYTF. CDR3 in DNA: TGTGCCAGTAGCGCTGCAGGGGGATCGTATGGCTACACCTTC.

The chain carries TRBV10-3 and TRBJ2-7; 8 nucleotides line up with TRBD2. The germline V gene encodes CDR1 ENHRY and CDR2 SYGVKD. The CDR3 has 17 residues. With V trimmed by 2 bases and J by 0 bases, 9 bases remained unmatched. The CDR3 spells CAISETLSGADSYEQYF. In nucleotides, the CDR3 is TGTGCCATCAGTGAGACCCTTAGCGGGGCTGACTCCTACGAGCAGTACTTC.

The CDR3 region is CASSEWLEAFF. As DNA, the CDR3 is TGTGCCAGCAGTGAGTGGCTCGAAGCTTTCTTT. The chain is built from TRBV2 and TRBJ1-1; no definite D call. The CDR3 consists of 11 residues. CDR1 and CDR2 from the germline V gene are SNHLY and FYNNEI. Between the trimmed V and J ends, which lost 3 bases and 8 bases, there was a span of 7 bases.

This chain links TRBV6-5 with TRBJ2-7; 9 bases map to TRBD2. Unmatched junction bases numbered 8, after V lost 6 bases and J lost 5 bases. The CDR3 has 14 amino acids. Germline values: CDR1 MNHEY, CDR2 SVGAGI. In DNA, the CDR3 is TGTGCCAGCAGGGGGGCGGGAGGGATCCACGAGCAGTACTTC. This gives the protein CASRGAGGIHEQYF.

This chain connects TRBV5-1 to TRBJ2-7; unclear D gene. The CDR3 loop spans 12 amino acids. Trimming cost V 0 bases and J 6 bases, with 7 bases left between them. CDR1 and CDR2 (germline): SGHRS, YFSETQ. CDR3 residues: CASSLGSIEQYF. The DNA for the CDR3 is TGCGCCAGCAGCTTGGGTTCAATCGAGCAGTACTTC.

The chain couples TRBV9 to TRBJ2-7; possible D gene TRBD1, 6 bases. The V gene's germline CDR1 is SGDLS and CDR2 YYNGEE. Trimming removed 3 bases at V and 7 bases at J, with 14 bases between. The CDR3 has 13 residues. The CDR3 region has the DNA TGTGCCAGCAGCGCCGGACAGTTCCCTGAGCAGTACTTC. It yields the protein CASSAGQFPEQYF.

V and J are TRBV28 and TRBJ2-5; no definite D call. Germline V gene data show CDR1 as MDHEN and CDR2 as SYDVKM. Trimming took 1 base from V and 4 from J, leaving 4 bases between them. The CDR3 contains 12 residues. For the CDR3, the DNA is TGTGCCAGCAGTTTATCTATAGAGACCCAGTACTTC. It translates to CASSLSIETQYF.

The count of this clone is one. The V and J genes are TRBV5-8 and TRBJ1-4, with TRBD1 identical over 8 bases. From germline, CDR1 is SGHTS and CDR2 YDEGEE. This CDR3 comprises 14 residues. Losses at the gene ends were 0 bases for V and 6 bases for J; bases not matched to a gene: 1. Here the CDR3 reads CASSLGTGYEKLFF. DNA for the CDR3: TGTGCCAGCAGCTTGGGGACAGGGTATGAAAAACTGTTTTTT.

The chain carries TRBV27 and TRBJ2-3, with TRBD2 matching over 9 bases. Germline V gene sequence: CDR1 MNHEY, CDR2 SMNVEV (reference sequence). V shed 3 bases, J shed 0 bases, and the junction held 4 bases outside the gene matches. This CDR3 has 16 residues. The CDR3 protein is CASSFGLAPSTDTQYF. In DNA form, the CDR3 reads TGTGCCAGCAGTTTCGGACTAGCGCCCAGCACAGATACGCAGTATTTT.

This clone occurred a few times. The V gene is TRBV18, the J gene TRBJ2-7; 8 nucleotides line up with TRBD2. The CDR3 loop spans 15 amino acids. The germline gives CDR1 KGHSH, CDR2 LQKENI. Trimming removed 0 bases from V and 5 bases from J; junction bases left unmatched: 6. The DNA for the CDR3 is TGTGCCAGCTCACCACCAAGCGGGAGCTTTGACGAGCAGTACTTC. This translates into CASSPPSGSFDEQYF.

The chain joins TRBV19 to TRBJ2-7, with 7 bases that match TRBD1. The CDR3 consists of 16 residues. V lost 3 bases, J lost 3 bases, and 11 bases stayed unmatched. Germline V gene data show CDR1 as LNHDA and CDR2 as SQIVND (reference sequence). The CDR3 sequence: CASSIYPWDSGYEQYF. In nucleotides, the CDR3 is TGTGCCAGTAGTATTTACCCTTGGGACAGCGGCTACGAGCAGTACTTC.

The chain employs TRBV19 and TRBJ1-5; 7 bases match TRBD1. CDR3 length: 17 amino acids. Germline lookup yields CDR1 LNHDA and CDR2 SQIVND (reference sequence). V dropped 5 bases and J dropped 7; count of bases not matched to a gene: 17. CDR3 in amino acids: CASSFFTGTEGRQPQHF. Here the CDR3 DNA reads TGTGCCAGTAGTTTCTTTACCGGGACAGAGGGAAGGCAGCCCCAGCATTTT.